These 10 T cell receptor beta chains came from one sample sequenced in a study of cytomegalovirus exposure and HLA in healthy donors. Primers included in the PCR were 60 Vbeta and 13 Jbeta primers. Sequencing was performed with immunoSEQ multiplex PCR; in TCRdb, only in-frame clones are kept and a portion is missing. The sample carries about 70,000 clones, about 72% recorded once. Sequenced material: PBMCs. All receptors derive from a girl aged 5 to 17 in good health and CMV-seropositive.

For the CDR3, the DNA is TGTGCCATCAGTGAGTCGCGACAGAGAGGCAATCAGCCCCAGCATTTT. This gives the protein CAISESRQRGNQPQHF. The chain couples TRBV10-3 to TRBJ1-5; D perhaps matches TRBD1 (5 bases). Germline CDR1 ENHRY, CDR2 SYGVKD. V was clipped by 0 bases and J by 2 bases, with 11 bases between them. This CDR3 comprises 16 residues.

V and J are TRBV9 and TRBJ2-5, with 15 nucleotides matching TRBD2. The CDR3 sequence is 16 residues long. The V and J ends lost 4 bases and 2 bases, in that order; junction bases with no gene match: 3. CDR1 is SGDLS, CDR2 YYNGEE, per germline. The CDR3 nucleotides read TGTGCCAGCAGCCTAGGACTAGCGGGAGGGCAAGAGACCCAGTACTTC. Its translation is CASSLGLAGGQETQYF.

CDR3 amino acids: CASSEGGARYEQYF. CDR3 in DNA: TGTGCCAGCAGTGAGGGAGGGGCGAGGTACGAGCAGTACTTC. The rearrangement uses TRBV25-1 and TRBJ2-7, with TRBD2 matching 7 bases. Per germline, CDR1 MGHDK and CDR2 SYGVNS. The CDR3 is 14 residues long. Germline trimming cut 3 bases from V and 4 bases from J; bases unmatched to any gene: 6.

The gene calls are TRBV7-2 and TRBJ1-2, with 8 bases matching TRBD1. CDR1 and CDR2 (germline): SGHTA, FQGNSA. The CDR3 extends over 13 amino acids. Unmatched junction bases numbered 7, after V lost 5 bases and J lost 8 bases. CDR3 amino acids: CASSPDRGEGYTF. CDR3 sequence (DNA): TGTGCCAGCAGCCCAGACAGGGGAGAGGGCTACACCTTC.

This chain joins TRBV5-1 and TRBJ2-7, with D uncertain. Trimming pared 4 bases from V and 2 bases from J, leaving 10 bases between. The germline V gene has CDR1 SGHRS and CDR2 YFSETQ. The CDR3 consists of 13 residues. CDR3 loop: CASSQGGAYEQYF. The CDR3 nucleotides are TGCGCCAGCAGCCAAGGTGGAGCCTACGAGCAGTACTTC.

The sample holds a few counts of this clone. The CDR3 DNA reads TGCGCCAGCAGTAGGGACATTTACAATGAGCAGTTCTTC. It codes for CASSRDIYNEQFF. The chain employs TRBV5-1 and TRBJ2-1; weak D call: TRBD1 (6 bases). Germline values: CDR1 SGHRS, CDR2 YFSETQ. The CDR3 runs to 13 residues. V lost 5 bases and J lost 4, with 10 bases in between. The full variable domain, completed using reference TRBV5-1 and TRBJ2-1, is KAGVTQTPRYLIKTRGQQVTLSCSPISGHRSVSWYQQTPGQGLQFLFEYFSETQRNKGNFPGRFSGRQFSNSRSEMNVSTLELGDSALYLCASSRDIYNEQFFGPGTRLTVL.

V usage is TRBV5-5 and J usage is TRBJ2-7; no reliable D call. V dropped 4 bases and J dropped 2 bases, with 7 bases sitting between them. Germline CDR1 is SGHKS and CDR2 is YYEKEE (reference sequence). This CDR3 contains 12 residues. CDR3: CASSPEPYEQYF. CDR3 sequence (DNA): TGTGCCAGCAGCCCGGAGCCCTACGAGCAGTACTTC.

The chain has TRBV6-5 and TRBJ1-1, with unresolved D. The V end was cut by 7 bases, the J end by 1 base, with 7 bases between. The CDR3 contains 12 residues. Germline loops: CDR1 MNHEY, CDR2 SVGAGI. This CDR3 is CASTHGNTEAFF. The CDR3 DNA reads TGTGCCAGCACCCACGGGAACACTGAAGCTTTCTTT.

This chain joins TRBV10-3 and TRBJ2-1; 9 bases line up with TRBD2. CDR1 and CDR2 from the germline V gene are ENHRY and SYGVKD. The V gene end was trimmed by 6 bases and the J gene end by 7 bases; junction bases not matched to a gene: 7. The CDR3 runs 14 residues. The CDR3 DNA reads as TGTGCCATCAGGCGGGAGGGCCTTGGTAATGAGCAGTTCTTC. It yields the protein CAIRREGLGNEQFF.

The V and J genes are TRBV4-1 and TRBJ2-1; perhaps TRBD2 as D (6 bases). V lost 1 base to trimming and J lost 4 bases, with 20 bases between them. The CDR3 runs 18 residues. Germline assignment: CDR1 MGHRA and CDR2 YSYEKL. The CDR3 region has the DNA TGCGCCAGCAGCCAAGGGGCTGGCCCGGGACTGAGGTACAATGAGCAGTTCTTC. Translation gives CASSQGAGPGLRYNEQFF.